Included here is one TCR beta chain sequence, with context. Its antigen is not yet known. No much larger clone is present one base from it, and per-base qualities are unavailable. Germline trimming amounts to 4 bases on V and 4 bases on J, with 15 as the count of junction bases outside the gene matches. CDR1 SGHRS and CDR2 YFSETQ are derived from the germline V gene. Spanning cysteine to phenylalanine, the CDR3 consists of 19 amino acids. The retained sequence is limited to the CDR3, 57 bases, with the frame set at the first base. This sample stems from a study of blood T cell repertoires in COVID-19 (dated by TCRdb to 2020 to 2022). About the investigation overall: The collaborator samples originated in the United States, Italy and Spain and spanned the acute and convalescent phases of COVID-19. Nearly every sample came with metadata listing a de-identified subject ID, COVID-19 status, age in years and sex. Where available, HLA class I and class II types were obtained from metadata supplied by the sample provider rather than from assay-based typing. The material from the prospective study consisted of cDNA or gDNA derived from T cells, B-cell-depleted T cells, or PBMCs. Samples were obtained from the ongoing ImmuneRACE study (first 160 participants) and from about 1,300 subjects provided by 6 global collaborators. Subjects who had been exposed to COVID-19, were actively infected with it, or had recovered from it provided the deeply sampled blood TCRbeta repertoires that made up the dataset. The repertoires were released in a freely available public database intended as a resource for research on the immune response to SARS-CoV-2.

Each collaborating institution followed its own protocols to collect whole blood in K2EDTA tubes. For TCRbeta analysis, collaborators shipped samples in one of three forms: frozen whole blood, isolated PBMCs, or DNA extracted from either of those sample types. The research as a whole found: The quantity of clinical and demographic metadata differed by source and by participant and was supplied without curation.

TCRbeta CDR3 regions were amplified from genomic DNA by means of the immunoSEQ Assay, a bias-controlled multiplex PCR. In the paper's pipeline: The number of nucleated cells in each sample was estimated from the amplification of reference gene primers within the assay. To quantify the absolute abundance of each unique TCRbeta CDR3 rearrangement, sequence reads were collapsed and filtered. For each sample, productive Simpson clonality was calculated by taking the square root of Simpson's diversity index across productive rearrangements. This is the immuneACCESS table as TCRdb keeps it, with only in-frame sequences that have V and J called. A part of the clones is gone; compared with another copy, unresolved V genes explain less than half, and the rest is unexplained. V and J calls and clone size are copied from that table; D and trimming were computed from the DNA. Here the sample has roughly 100,000 clones; approximately 92% occur a single time. Roughly 5.6% of the sample belongs to the ten largest clones.

The clonotype comes from a man aged 45-65 years with active COVID-19. The rearranged chain carries TRBV5-1 and TRBJ2-2, with 11 middle bases fitting TRBD2. What was sequenced was peripheral blood. The DNA sequence is TGCGCCAGCAGCCTAGGGAGTACTAGCGGGAGTATAAGCACCGGGGAGCTGTTTTTT. Its protein product is CASSLGSTSGSISTGELFF.